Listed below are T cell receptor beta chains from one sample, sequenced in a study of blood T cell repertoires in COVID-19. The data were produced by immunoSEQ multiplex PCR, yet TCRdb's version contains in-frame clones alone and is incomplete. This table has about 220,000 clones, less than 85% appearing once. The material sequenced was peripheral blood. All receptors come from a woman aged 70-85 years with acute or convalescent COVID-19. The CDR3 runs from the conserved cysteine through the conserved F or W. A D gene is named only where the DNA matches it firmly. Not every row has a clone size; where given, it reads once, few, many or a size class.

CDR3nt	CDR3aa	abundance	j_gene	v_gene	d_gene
TGTGCCAGCAGCTTAAGCGGGGGCTATAGCACAGATACGCAGTATTTT	CASSLSGGYSTDTQYF	.	TRBJ2-3	TRBV7-2	TRBD2
TGTGCCAGCAGCGTAGGGACTTGGGCGGTTGAGCAGTTCTTC	CASSVGTWAVEQFF	once	TRBJ2-1	TRBV9	.
TGTGCCAGCAGCCAGTCCGGTCCCAGGGTGGATCAGCCCCAGCATTTT	CASSQSGPRVDQPQHF	.	TRBJ1-5	TRBV3-1/TRBV3-2	.
TGTGCCAGCAGCGTAGAATCCAGCCAAGAGACCCAGTACTTC	CASSVESSQETQYF	.	TRBJ2-5	TRBV9	.
TGCGCCAGCACCAGCGCTCCAAACTCTGGAAACACCATATATTTT	CASTSAPNSGNTIYF	.	TRBJ1-3	TRBV5-1	.
TGTGCCAGCAGCGGCGACAGGGGTTTATCCTACGAGCAGTACTTC	CASSGDRGLSYEQYF	.	TRBJ2-7	TRBV27	TRBD1
TGTGCCAGCAGCCTCCTAACCTATGGCTACACCTTC	CASSLLTYGYTF	few	TRBJ1-2	TRBV3-1/TRBV3-2	.
TGCGCCAGCAGCCAAGGGGACAGGCAGGGCTACACCTTC	CASSQGDRQGYTF	.	TRBJ1-2	TRBV4-1	TRBD1
TGTGCCAGCTCACCTGGTCGGGACTATGGCTACACCTTC	CASSPGRDYGYTF	.	TRBJ1-2	TRBV18	.
TGTGCCAGCACTTGGGACACCAAGGGGGAGCAGTACTTC	CASTWDTKGEQYF	.	TRBJ2-7	TRBV5-8	.
TGTGCCAGCAGTCTCGCGTCAGGGAAAGGTATTGAGCAGTTCTTC	CASSLASGKGIEQFF	few	TRBJ2-1	TRBV2	.
TGCGCCAGCAGTGAGCAGGGAATGAACTATGGCTACACCTTC	CASSEQGMNYGYTF	.	TRBJ1-2	TRBV10-1	.
TGTGCCAGTACCTCCAGGGACAGGGGTAGGACCGGGGAGCTGTTTTTT	CASTSRDRGRTGELFF	.	TRBJ2-2	TRBV19	TRBD1
TGCGCCAGCAGGGAGCGGGGGGGCTTTACAGATACGCAGTATTTT	CASRERGGFTDTQYF	.	TRBJ2-3	TRBV5-1	TRBD2
TGTGCCTGGAGTGTACGGGGGGCGTTCTTGGGAGGCTACACCTTC	CAWSVRGAFLGGYTF	.	TRBJ1-2	TRBV30	.
TGCGCCAGCAGCCAAACCGCCGGGACATTGAACACTGAAGCTTTCTTT	CASSQTAGTLNTEAFF	.	TRBJ1-1	TRBV4-3	.
TGTGCCAGTGGAGGGGAAGGCAATGAGCAGTTCTTC	CASGGEGNEQFF	.	TRBJ2-1	TRBV2	.
TGTGCCAGCAGGCAGGTTAGCAATCAGCCCCAGCATTTT	CASRQVSNQPQHF	many	TRBJ1-5	TRBV2	.
TGTGCCATCACCTTTACAGACAATCAGCCCCAGCATTTT	CAITFTDNQPQHF	.	TRBJ1-5	TRBV2	.
TGTGCCAGCAGTACCGACAGGGTCTACGAGCAGTACTTC	CASSTDRVYEQYF	.	TRBJ2-7	TRBV12-3/TRBV12-4	TRBD1
TGTGCCAGCAGCTTAACCGGGACTAGCGGGGTACAGTACTTC	CASSLTGTSGVQYF	.	TRBJ2-5	TRBV7-2	TRBD2
TGTGCCAGTAGTTATGACGGGAACTCTGGAAACACCATATATTTT	CASSYDGNSGNTIYF	few	TRBJ1-3	TRBV19	.
TGCGCCAGCAGCTTGGAGACAGGAAGGTCCCTCCACTTT	CASSLETGRSLHF	.	TRBJ1-6	TRBV5-1	.
TGTGCCAGCAGCGCGTCCGGGACAGGCATTGAAAAACTGTTTTTT	CASSASGTGIEKLFF	.	TRBJ1-4	TRBV5-4	TRBD1
TGTGCCATCAGTGAGTTCATGGACAGTAGTCAGGAGACCCAGTACTTC	CAISEFMDSSQETQYF	.	TRBJ2-5	TRBV10-3	.
TGTGCCAGTAAAGCGGGACCTGGCACAGATACGCAGTATTTT	CASKAGPGTDTQYF	few	TRBJ2-3	TRBV19	TRBD2
TGTGCCAGCAGCGACCGGACAGGGGTGATAGGAGATACGCAGTATTTT	CASSDRTGVIGDTQYF	.	TRBJ2-3	TRBV7-2	TRBD1
TGTGCCAGCTTACTTCTGGGTACAGGCAATCAGCCCCAGCATTTT	CASLLLGTGNQPQHF	.	TRBJ1-5	TRBV6-5	.
TGCAGTGCTAGTTCAGGACAGACCCAAGAGACCCAGTACTTC	CSASSGQTQETQYF	.	TRBJ2-5	TRBV20-1	.
TGTGCCAGCAACCGGGACAGGGGCACAGATACGCAGTATTTT	CASNRDRGTDTQYF	.	TRBJ2-3	TRBV7-2	TRBD1
TGTGCCATCCTGGGGCTCGGACAGTCTGGAAACACCATATATTTT	CAILGLGQSGNTIYF	.	TRBJ1-3	TRBV10-3	.
TGTGCCAGCAGCTTCCGGACTAGCGCCCCGTGGGAGACCCAGTACTTC	CASSFRTSAPWETQYF	.	TRBJ2-5	TRBV11-2	TRBD2
TGTGCCAGTACGCAGGGATTCCAAGAGACCCAGTACTTC	CASTQGFQETQYF	.	TRBJ2-5	TRBV6-5	.
TGTGCCACCGGTGCCGGGACAGCAGGAAACAATGAGCAGTTCTTC	CATGAGTAGNNEQFF	.	TRBJ2-1	TRBV24-1	TRBD1
TGTGCCACCAGCAGAGACCGACAGAGCAACGAGCAGTACTTC	CATSRDRQSNEQYF	.	TRBJ2-7	TRBV15	.
TGTGCCAGCATCCAGGACAGTAATGAAAAACTGTTTTTT	CASIQDSNEKLFF	.	TRBJ1-4	TRBV2	.
TGTGCCAGCAGTGCGTCGGGACTAGCGCCCGGAGAGACCCAGTACTTC	CASSASGLAPGETQYF	.	TRBJ2-5	TRBV25-1	TRBD2
TGTGCCAGCAGCCTCCGACTAGCGGGGCAAGAGACCCAGTACTTC	CASSLRLAGQETQYF	.	TRBJ2-5	TRBV7-2	TRBD2
TGTGCCAGCAGAGGCGAGGTTGGCTACACCTTC	CASRGEVGYTF	few	TRBJ1-2	TRBV6-5	.
TGTGCCAGCAGCGTCCTAGCGGAGGCTGGGGTGACCCAGTACTTC	CASSVLAEAGVTQYF	.	TRBJ2-5	TRBV9	TRBD2